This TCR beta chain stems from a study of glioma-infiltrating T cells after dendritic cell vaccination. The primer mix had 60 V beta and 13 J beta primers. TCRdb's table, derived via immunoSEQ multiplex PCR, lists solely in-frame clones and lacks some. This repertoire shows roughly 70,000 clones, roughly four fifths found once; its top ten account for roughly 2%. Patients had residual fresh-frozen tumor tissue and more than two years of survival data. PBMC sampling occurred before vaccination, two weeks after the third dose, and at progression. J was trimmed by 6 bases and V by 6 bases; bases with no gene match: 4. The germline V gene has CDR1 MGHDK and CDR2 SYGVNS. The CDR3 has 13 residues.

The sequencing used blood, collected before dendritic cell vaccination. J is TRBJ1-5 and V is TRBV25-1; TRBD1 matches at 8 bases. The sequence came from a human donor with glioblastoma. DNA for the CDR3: TGTGCCAGCAGCCAGGGGGCAGGTCAGCCCCAGCATTTT. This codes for CASSQGAGQPQHF.